The clone carrying this T cell receptor (beta chain) was recorded a few times. Its target is unknown. The sample comes from a study of naive and memory T cell subsets. CMV status came from CD4+ IFNgamma after overnight CMV lysate stimulation. Cells stained for CD3, CD4, CD8, CD45RA, CD27 and viability were sorted into four CD45RA/CD27 subsets. An equimolar mix of two oligonucleotides served as the beta constant-region primer for TRBC1 and TRBC2. The ligated cDNA underwent four PCR rounds using SP2 and nested alpha and beta constant-region primers. TCRdb itself ran the UMI-ligation and nested PCR reads through MiXCR, one entry per CDR3 protein. The sample carries over 110,000 distinct CDR3 sequences, 15% to 20% recorded once. General study points: Diversity fell and Gini index rose from naive through CM, EM, EMRA. Possibly reflecting memory cells re-expressing CD45RA, a few larger clonotypes occurred in naive repertoires, especially CD8.

The CDR3 runs 13 residues. Trimming took 6 bases from V and 2 from J, leaving 14 bases between them. Germline loops: CDR1 DFQATT, CDR2 SNEGSKA (reference sequence). Sequenced: naive CD8+ T cells from blood. The chain carries TRBV20-1 and TRBJ2-7; no reliable D call. This TCR was recovered from a human donor in good health. CDR3 DNA: TGCAGTGCCCTACCGGACGTGGCCTACGAGCAGTACTTC. Its translation is CSALPDVAYEQYF.